This TCR beta chain derives from a study of blood T cell repertoires in COVID-19. As for the study in general: Sources were T cells, B-cell-depleted T cells, or PBMCs; the material itself was cDNA or gDNA.

The assay was immunoSEQ multiplex PCR, and TCRdb's table has in-frame clones only and misses some. The sample holds about 120,000 clones; 87% are singletons and the top ten take more than 4.5%. CDR3 length: 14 residues. Germline values: CDR1 SQVTM, CDR2 ANQGSEA. Note on this clone: A junction boundary mismatches the germline segment, possibly from a read error.

The clonotype originates from a human donor in a cohort sampled during active COVID-19. Specimen: peripheral blood. This rearrangement joins TRBV29-1 to TRBJ2-7; 10 bases map to TRBD1. Written as DNA, the CDR3 is TGCAGCGTGGAAGGGGGACAGGGGCCCTACGAGCAGTACTTC. Amino acids: CSVEGGQGPYEQYF.